Presented here are 21 T cell receptor beta chains from one specimen sequenced in a study of blood T cell repertoires in COVID-19. The assay was immunoSEQ multiplex PCR, and TCRdb's table has in-frame clones only and misses some. The sample holds over 200,000 clones, approximately 84% seen once. Specimen: peripheral blood. The source is a man of 80 years or more with acute or convalescent COVID-19.

V is TRBV5-4 and J is TRBJ2-7, with D unresolved. The V end was cut by 0 bases, the J end by 9 bases, with 4 bases between. Germline V gene sequence: CDR1 SGHNT, CDR2 YYREEE (reference sequence). This CDR3 is built from 10 residues. CDR3 loop: CASSLVWQYV. CDR3 coding DNA: TGTGCCAGCAGCTTGGTATGGCAGTACGTC.

The genes are TRBV4-3 and TRBJ1-2; possibly TRBD1 for D (5 bases). Germline lookup yields CDR1 LGHNA and CDR2 YSLEER. Between the trimmed V and J ends, which lost 1 base and 5 bases, there was a span of 8 bases. The CDR3 runs to 13 residues. The CDR3 DNA follows: TGCGCCAGCAGCCAAGGTCCAGGGTATGGCTACACCTTC. Its translation is CASSQGPGYGYTF.

This clone was recorded a few times. J is TRBJ2-7 and V is TRBV9; 7 nucleotides align to TRBD2. V lost 0 bases, J lost 2 bases, and 5 bases stayed unmatched. Per germline, CDR1 SGDLS and CDR2 YYNGEE. CDR3 length: 15 residues. In DNA, the CDR3 is TGTGCCAGCAGCGTAGATCCTAGCGGTACCTACGAGCAGTACTTC. This gives the protein CASSVDPSGTYEQYF.

This chain links TRBV30 with TRBJ2-7, with 12 bases matching TRBD2. The junction had 5 bases not matched to a gene; V was cut back by 3 bases and J by 2 bases. This CDR3 has 15 residues. Germline CDR1 and CDR2: GTSNPN and SVGIG (reference sequence). The DNA for the CDR3 is TGTGCCTGGAGAGCGGGACTAGCGGGTACCTACGAGCAGTACTTC. Encoded protein: CAWRAGLAGTYEQYF. Full variable domain (rest looked up from reference TRBV30 and TRBJ2-7): SQTIHQWPATLVQPVGSPLSLECTVEGTSNPNLYWYRQAAGRGLQLLFYSVGIGQISSEVPQNLSASRPQDRQFILSSKKLLLSDSGFYLCAWRAGLAGTYEQYFGPGTRLTVT.

CDR3: CASSVQESGTYEQYF. The CDR3 bases are TGTGCCAGCAGCGTCCAGGAGTCAGGGACCTACGAGCAGTACTTC. The J gene is TRBJ2-7, the V gene TRBV9; D is possibly TRBD1 (5 bases). The V gene lost 2 bases and the J gene lost 2 bases, with 14 bases spanning the gap. The CDR3 has 15 amino acids. Germline V gene lookup returns CDR1 SGDLS and CDR2 YYNGEE.

The chain is built from TRBV18 and TRBJ2-7; D is unclear. CDR1 KGHSH and CDR2 LQKENI come from the germline V gene. The V end lost 3 bases, the J end lost 3 bases, and 18 bases lay between the germline ends. The CDR3 spans 16 residues. The CDR3 loop reads CASSPETPQQIYEQYF. In DNA, the CDR3 is TGTGCCAGCTCACCCGAGACACCTCAGCAAATCTACGAGCAGTACTTC.

The V gene is TRBV6-6, the J gene TRBJ2-7; TRBD1 matches 7 bases. The V segment lost 4 bases and the J segment 1 base; nucleotides outside the gene matches: 7. The CDR3 sequence is 15 residues long. Germline V lookup: CDR1 MNHNY, CDR2 SVGAGI (reference sequence). In nucleotides, the CDR3 is TGTGCCAGCAGTTCCCCACCACAGGGGTCCTACGAGCAGTACTTC. Its protein product is CASSSPPQGSYEQYF.

V is TRBV7-8 and J is TRBJ2-5; TRBD2 aligns across 7 bases. V trimming: 6 bases; J trimming: 5 bases; junction bases outside the gene matches: 6. CDR3 length equals 13 residues. Germline CDR1 reads SGHVS; CDR2 reads FQNEAQ. The CDR3 nucleotides are TGTGCCAGCAGATCTAGGCGGGGGGAGACCCAGTACTTC. Its translation: CASRSRRGETQYF.

The rearrangement joins TRBV28 to TRBJ2-1, with 11 nucleotides matching TRBD2. Germline lookup yields CDR1 MDHEN and CDR2 SYDVKM. This CDR3 is built from 16 residues. Unmatched junction bases numbered 5, after V lost 4 bases and J lost 3 bases. Here the CDR3 DNA reads TGTGCCAGCAGTTCCAGTGGGACTAGCGGCTACAATGAGCAGTTCTTC. It specifies CASSSSGTSGYNEQFF. Full variable domain (rest looked up from reference TRBV28 and TRBJ2-1): DVKVTQSSRYLVKRTGEKVFLECVQDMDHENMFWYRQDPGLGLRLIYFSYDVKMKEKGDIPEGYSVSREKKERFSLILESASTNQTSMYLCASSSSGTSGYNEQFFGPGTRLTVL.

The rearrangement joins TRBV29-1 to TRBJ2-6, with unresolved D. The CDR3 runs 13 residues. Deletions cut 3 bases from V and 2 bases from J, with 5 bases between. CDR1 and CDR2 (germline): SQVTM, ANQGSEA. CDR3 nucleotides: TGCAGCGTTGATGGAGCTGGGGCCAACGTCCTGACTTTC. The encoded protein is CSVDGAGANVLTF. Based on the CDR3 plus reference TRBV29-1 and TRBJ2-6, the full variable domain is SAVISQKPSRDICQRGTSLTIQCQVDSQVTMMFWYRQQPGQSLTLIATANQGSEATYESGFVIDKFPISRPNLTFSTLTVSNMSPEDSSIYLCSVDGAGANVLTFGAGSRLTVL.

Written as DNA, the CDR3 is TGTGCCAGCAGTCGGGGGAACGATCGCACCGGGGAGCTGTTTTTT. It is translated as CASSRGNDRTGELFF. The gene calls are TRBV6-5 and TRBJ2-2; maybe TRBD2 (6 bases). V was clipped by 5 bases and J by 4 bases, with 14 bases between them. The CDR3 contains 15 residues. Germline CDR1 is MNHEY and CDR2 is SVGAGI.

This chain joins TRBV7-2 and TRBJ1-1, with 8 bases aligning to TRBD1. Looked up from germline, CDR1 is SGHTA and CDR2 is FQGNSA. V dropped 2 bases and J dropped 5; count of bases not matched to a gene: 10. The CDR3 is 16 amino acids. The CDR3 sequence is CASSLKFETGATEAFF. As DNA, the CDR3 is TGTGCCAGCAGCTTAAAATTTGAGACAGGGGCAACTGAAGCTTTCTTT.

The chain is built from TRBV28 and TRBJ2-7; 12 bases align to TRBD2. The junction had 14 bases not matched to a gene; V was cut back by 6 bases and J by 2 bases. Germline V gene lookup returns CDR1 MDHEN and CDR2 SYDVKM. The CDR3 is made up of 18 amino acids. Here the CDR3 DNA reads TGTGCCAGCAGCTCTACCGCCCGACTAGCGGGGGACCCCTACGAGCAGTACTTC. Its protein product is CASSSTARLAGDPYEQYF. Full variable domain (remainder filled in from reference TRBV28 and TRBJ2-7): DVKVTQSSRYLVKRTGEKVFLECVQDMDHENMFWYRQDPGLGLRLIYFSYDVKMKEKGDIPEGYSVSREKKERFSLILESASTNQTSMYLCASSSTARLAGDPYEQYFGPGTRLTVT.

V usage is TRBV3-1 (or the pseudogene TRBV3-2) and J usage is TRBJ1-3, with D maybe TRBD1 (5 bases). The V gene's germline CDR1 is LGHDT and CDR2 YNNKEL (reference sequence). CDR3 length: 17 residues. V was trimmed by 1 base and J by 4 bases, leaving 17 bases between them. The CDR3 sequence: CASSQGLGAPKGNTIYF. The CDR3 region has the DNA TGTGCCAGCAGCCAAGGTTTAGGGGCGCCAAAGGGAAACACCATATATTTT.

This clone has a handful of counts. The chain links TRBV12-5 to TRBJ1-1; D is perhaps TRBD1 (5 bases). The V gene lost 4 bases and the J gene lost 6 bases, with 12 bases spanning the gap. Germline V gene data show CDR1 as LGHNT and CDR2 as FRNRAP. The CDR3 contains 13 residues. The CDR3 coding sequence is TGTGCTAGTGGTTGGGGCCGAAGGGCTGAAGCTTTCTTT. It encodes CASGWGRRAEAFF.

This clone is a singleton in its sample. The V call is TRBV21-1, the J call TRBJ1-2; no check of the table's D call, TRBD1, against the DNA was made. TRBV21-1 is a pseudogene locus. The CDR3 sequence is 14 residues long. The CDR3 bases are TGTGCCAGCACCCAGGACAGGGAGGCCTATGGCTACACCTTC. Translated, it gives CASTQDREAYGYTF.

This chain joins TRBV27 and TRBJ2-7; TRBD2 aligns across 13 bases. The CDR3 has 16 amino acids. CDR1 is MNHEY and CDR2 is SMNVEV in the germline V gene (reference sequence). V lost 3 bases to trimming and J lost 4 bases; unmatched junction nucleotides: 6. This CDR3 reads CASSFGLAGVGYEQYF. The DNA for the CDR3 is TGTGCCAGCAGTTTTGGACTAGCGGGAGTAGGATACGAGCAGTACTTC.

In its sample, this clone was seen once. The rearrangement uses TRBV14 and TRBJ2-2; 14 nucleotides agree with TRBD2. Germline V gene sequence: CDR1 SGHDN, CDR2 FVKESK. V shed 3 bases and J 4 bases; nucleotides not matched to a gene: 1. This CDR3 is 16 amino acids long. In DNA, the CDR3 is TGTGCCAGCAGCCAGGGACTAGCGGGAGTCACCGGGGAGCTGTTTTTT. Encoded protein: CASSQGLAGVTGELFF.

The CDR3, as DNA: TGCGCCAGCAGTTGGGGGGACGGCACCTACGAGCAGTACGTC. Translation: CASSWGDGTYEQYV. The genes are TRBV10-2 and TRBJ2-7; TRBD2 might be the D (6 bases). This CDR3 is built from 14 residues. Trimming took off 5 bases at V and 2 bases at J, with 13 bases between the two ends. Germline loops: CDR1 WSHSY, CDR2 SAAADI.

The chain joins TRBV2 to TRBJ2-1; TRBD2 matches 12 bases. CDR1 is SNHLY, CDR2 FYNNEI, per germline. The CDR3 is 16 residues long. V lost 6 bases, J lost 1 base, and 4 bases stayed unmatched. The CDR3 DNA is TGTGCCAGCAGACTAGCGGGAGGCCCATCCTACAATGAGCAGTTCTTC. Translating it yields CASRLAGGPSYNEQFF. Filled out from reference TRBV2 and TRBJ2-1, the complete variable domain reads EPEVTQTPSHQVTQMGQEVILRCVPISNHLYFYWYRQILGQKVEFLVSFYNNEISEKSEIFDDQFSVERPDGSNFTLKIRSTKLEDSAMYFCASRLAGGPSYNEQFFGPGTRLTVL.

The gene calls are TRBV11-3 and TRBJ2-3; TRBD2 is a possible D gene (5 bases). The V end lost 3 bases, the J end lost 6 bases, and 16 bases lay between the germline ends. Germline values: CDR1 SGHNT, CDR2 YENEEA. This CDR3 region has 15 residues. CDR3 in amino acids: CASSFGRASADTQYF. CDR3 sequence (DNA): TGTGCCAGCAGCTTTGGGCGGGCCTCGGCGGATACGCAGTATTTT.